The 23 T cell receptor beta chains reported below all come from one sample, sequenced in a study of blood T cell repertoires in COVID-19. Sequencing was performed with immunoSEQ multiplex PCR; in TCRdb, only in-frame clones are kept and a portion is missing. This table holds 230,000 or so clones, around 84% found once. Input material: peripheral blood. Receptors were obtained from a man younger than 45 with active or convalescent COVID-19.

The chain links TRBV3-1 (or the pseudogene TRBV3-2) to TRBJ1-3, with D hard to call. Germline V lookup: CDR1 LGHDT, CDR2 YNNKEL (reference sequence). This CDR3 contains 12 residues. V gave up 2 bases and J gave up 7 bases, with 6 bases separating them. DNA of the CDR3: TGTGCCAGCAGCCAAAGCACGAACACCATATATTTT. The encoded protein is CASSQSTNTIYF.

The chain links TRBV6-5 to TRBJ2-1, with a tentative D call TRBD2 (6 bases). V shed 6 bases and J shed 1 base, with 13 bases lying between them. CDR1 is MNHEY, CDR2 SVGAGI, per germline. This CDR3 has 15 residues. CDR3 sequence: CASRRSGWSYNEQFF. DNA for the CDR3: TGTGCCAGCAGGAGGAGCGGGTGGTCCTACAATGAGCAGTTCTTC.

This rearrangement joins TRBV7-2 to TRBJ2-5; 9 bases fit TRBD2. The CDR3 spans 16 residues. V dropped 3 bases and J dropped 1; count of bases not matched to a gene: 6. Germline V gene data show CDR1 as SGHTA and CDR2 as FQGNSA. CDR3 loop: CASSFNAGGGQETQYF. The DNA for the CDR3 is TGTGCCAGCAGCTTCAATGCGGGAGGGGGCCAAGAGACCCAGTACTTC. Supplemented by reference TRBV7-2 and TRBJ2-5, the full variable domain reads GAGVSQSPSNKVTEKGKDVELRCDPISGHTALYWYRQSLGQGLEFLIYFQGNSAPDKSGLPSDRFSAERTGGSVSTLTIQRTQQEDSAVYLCASSFNAGGGQETQYFGPGTRLLVL.

CDR3 sequence: CASTLGTSGHTGELFF. The CDR3 DNA reads as TGTGCCAGCACATTGGGGACTAGCGGCCACACCGGGGAGCTGTTTTTT. This chain uses TRBV2 with TRBJ2-2; 11 nucleotides match TRBD2. J was trimmed by 3 bases and V by 7 bases; bases with no gene match: 7. This CDR3 comprises 16 residues. In germline, CDR1 is SNHLY, CDR2 FYNNEI. The full variable domain, completed using reference TRBV2 and TRBJ2-2, is EPEVTQTPSHQVTQMGQEVILRCVPISNHLYFYWYRQILGQKVEFLVSFYNNEISEKSEIFDDQFSVERPDGSNFTLKIRSTKLEDSAMYFCASTLGTSGHTGELFFGEGSRLTVL.

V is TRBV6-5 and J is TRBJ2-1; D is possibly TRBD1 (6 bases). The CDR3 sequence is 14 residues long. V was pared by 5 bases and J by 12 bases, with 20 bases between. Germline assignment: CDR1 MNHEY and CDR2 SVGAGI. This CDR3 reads CASSPRQVGESQFF. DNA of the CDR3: TGTGCCAGCAGTCCCCGACAGGTGGGGGAGTCGCAGTTCTTC.

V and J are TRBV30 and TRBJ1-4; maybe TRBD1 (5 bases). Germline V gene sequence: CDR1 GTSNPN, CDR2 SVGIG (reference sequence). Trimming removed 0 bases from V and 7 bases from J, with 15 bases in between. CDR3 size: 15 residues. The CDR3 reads CAWSVPAGLSEKLFF. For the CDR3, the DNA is TGTGCCTGGAGTGTACCGGCAGGGTTGAGTGAAAAACTGTTTTTT.

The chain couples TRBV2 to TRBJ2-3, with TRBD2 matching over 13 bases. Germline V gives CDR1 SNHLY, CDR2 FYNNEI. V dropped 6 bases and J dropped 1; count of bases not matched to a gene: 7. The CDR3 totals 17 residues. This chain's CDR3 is CASRRGTSGMRTDTQYF. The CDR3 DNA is TGTGCCAGCAGACGAGGGACTAGCGGGATGCGCACAGATACGCAGTATTTT.

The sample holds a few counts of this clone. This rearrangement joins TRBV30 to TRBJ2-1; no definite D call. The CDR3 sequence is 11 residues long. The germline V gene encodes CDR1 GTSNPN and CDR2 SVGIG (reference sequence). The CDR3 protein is CSVSSYNEQFF. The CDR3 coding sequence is TGTTCGGTTAGCTCCTACAATGAGCAGTTCTTC.

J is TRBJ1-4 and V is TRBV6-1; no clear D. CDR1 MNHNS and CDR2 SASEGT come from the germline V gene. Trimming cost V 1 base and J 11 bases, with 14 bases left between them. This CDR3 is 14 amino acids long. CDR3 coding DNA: TGTGCCAGCAGTGAAGTGGGCAGGTCCTGGAAACTGTTTTTT. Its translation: CASSEVGRSWKLFF.

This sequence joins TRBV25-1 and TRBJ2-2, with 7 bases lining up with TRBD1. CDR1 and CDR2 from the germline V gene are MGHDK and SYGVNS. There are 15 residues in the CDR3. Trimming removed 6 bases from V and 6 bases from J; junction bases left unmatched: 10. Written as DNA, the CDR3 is TGTGCCAGCAGCATCCGACAGGGTATCGCCGGGGAGCTGTTTTTT. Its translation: CASSIRQGIAGELFF. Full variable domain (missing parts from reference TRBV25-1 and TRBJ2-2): EADIYQTPRYLVIGTGKKITLECSQTMGHDKMYWYQQDPGMELHLIHYSYGVNSTEKGDLSSESTVSRIRTEHFPLTLESARPSHTSQYLCASSIRQGIAGELFFGEGSRLTVL.

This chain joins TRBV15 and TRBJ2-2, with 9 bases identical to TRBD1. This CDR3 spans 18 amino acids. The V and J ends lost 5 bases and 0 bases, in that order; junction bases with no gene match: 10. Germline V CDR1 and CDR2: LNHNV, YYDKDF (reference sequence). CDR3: CATSRRRTGASNTGELFF. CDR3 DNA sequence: TGTGCCACCAGCCGGAGGAGGACAGGGGCCTCGAACACCGGGGAGCTGTTTTTT.

Here the CDR3 DNA reads TGTGCCAGCAGTTTACTAGACAGGTCTAGCTCCTACGAGCAGTACTTC. Its translation: CASSLLDRSSSYEQYF. V gene TRBV28 combines with J gene TRBJ2-7, with D possibly matching TRBD1 (6 bases). CDR1 is MDHEN and CDR2 is SYDVKM in the germline V gene. Trimming shortened V by 2 bases and J by 0 bases, and 14 bases separated the two germline ends. The CDR3 sequence is 16 residues long.

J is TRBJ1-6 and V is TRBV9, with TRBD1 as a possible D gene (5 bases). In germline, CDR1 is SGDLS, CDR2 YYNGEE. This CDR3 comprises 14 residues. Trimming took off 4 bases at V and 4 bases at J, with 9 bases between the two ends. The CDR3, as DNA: TGTGCCAGCAGCCCGGGACTGTATAATTCACCCCTCCACTTT. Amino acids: CASSPGLYNSPLHF.

The CDR3 DNA reads as TGTGCCAGCAGCGAGGCCACTACCTACGAGCAGTACTTC. Its protein product is CASSEATTYEQYF. V gene TRBV11-2 combines with J gene TRBJ2-7; D is undetermined. The CDR3 contains 13 residues. V was trimmed by 5 bases and J by 2 bases, leaving 10 bases between them. Germline-derived CDR1 and CDR2 are SGHAT and FQNNGV. Full variable domain (rest looked up from reference TRBV11-2 and TRBJ2-7): EAGVAQSPRYKIIEKRQSVAFWCNPISGHATLYWYQQILGQGPKLLIQFQNNGVVDDSQLPKDRFSAERLKGVDSTLKIQPAKLEDSAVYLCASSEATTYEQYFGPGTRLTVT.

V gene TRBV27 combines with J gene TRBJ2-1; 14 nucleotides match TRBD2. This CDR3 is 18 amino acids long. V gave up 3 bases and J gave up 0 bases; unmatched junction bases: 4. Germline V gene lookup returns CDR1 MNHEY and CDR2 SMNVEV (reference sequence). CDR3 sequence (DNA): TGTGCCAGCAGTTTCAGGACTAGCGGGAGGAGCTCCTACAATGAGCAGTTCTTC. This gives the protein CASSFRTSGRSSYNEQFF.

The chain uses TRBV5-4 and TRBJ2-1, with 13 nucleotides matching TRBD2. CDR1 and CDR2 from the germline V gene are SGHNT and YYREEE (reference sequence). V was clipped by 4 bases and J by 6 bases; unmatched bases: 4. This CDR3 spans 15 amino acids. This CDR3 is CASSPGTSGTNEQFF. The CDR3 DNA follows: TGTGCCAGCAGCCCCGGGACTAGCGGGACCAATGAGCAGTTCTTC.

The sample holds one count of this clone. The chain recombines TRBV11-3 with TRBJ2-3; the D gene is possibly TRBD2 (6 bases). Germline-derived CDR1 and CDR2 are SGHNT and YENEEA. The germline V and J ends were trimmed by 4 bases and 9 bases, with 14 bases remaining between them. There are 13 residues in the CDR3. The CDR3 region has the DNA TGTGCCAGCAGCTACATTCAGGGAGGCACGCAGTATTTT. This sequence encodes CASSYIQGGTQYF.

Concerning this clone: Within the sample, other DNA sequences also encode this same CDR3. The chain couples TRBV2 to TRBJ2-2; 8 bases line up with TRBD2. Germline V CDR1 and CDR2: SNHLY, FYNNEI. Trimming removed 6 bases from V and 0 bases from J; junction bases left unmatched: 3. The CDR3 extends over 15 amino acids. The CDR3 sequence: CASRLAGTNTGELFF. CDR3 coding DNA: TGTGCCAGCAGATTAGCGGGGACGAACACCGGGGAGCTGTTTTTT.

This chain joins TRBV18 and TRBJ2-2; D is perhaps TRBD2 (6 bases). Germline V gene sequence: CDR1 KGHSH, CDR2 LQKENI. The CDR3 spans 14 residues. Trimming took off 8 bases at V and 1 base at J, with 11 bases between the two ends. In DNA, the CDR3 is TGTGCCAGCGCCCGGGGAGGGAACACCGGGGAGCTGTTTTTT. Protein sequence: CASARGGNTGELFF. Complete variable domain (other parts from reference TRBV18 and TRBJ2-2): NAGVMQNPRHLVRRRGQEARLRCSPMKGHSHVYWYRQLPEEGLKFMVYLQKENIIDESGMPKERFSAEFPKEGPSILRIQQVVRGDSAAYFCASARGGNTGELFFGEGSRLTVL.

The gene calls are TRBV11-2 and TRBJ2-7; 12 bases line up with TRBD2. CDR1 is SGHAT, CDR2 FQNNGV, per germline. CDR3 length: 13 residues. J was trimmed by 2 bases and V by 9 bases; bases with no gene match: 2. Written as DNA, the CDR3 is TGTGCCAGTGGACTAGCGGGGCCCTACGAGCAGTACTTC. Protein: CASGLAGPYEQYF. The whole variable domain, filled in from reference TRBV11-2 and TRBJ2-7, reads EAGVAQSPRYKIIEKRQSVAFWCNPISGHATLYWYQQILGQGPKLLIQFQNNGVVDDSQLPKDRFSAERLKGVDSTLKIQPAKLEDSAVYLCASGLAGPYEQYFGPGTRLTVT.

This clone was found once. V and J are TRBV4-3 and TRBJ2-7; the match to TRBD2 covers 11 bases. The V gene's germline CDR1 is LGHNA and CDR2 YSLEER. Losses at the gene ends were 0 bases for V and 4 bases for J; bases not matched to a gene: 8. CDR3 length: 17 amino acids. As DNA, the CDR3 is TGCGCCAGCAGCCAAGATTTCCGGGCTAGCGGGAGGTACGAGCAGTACTTC. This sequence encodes CASSQDFRASGRYEQYF.

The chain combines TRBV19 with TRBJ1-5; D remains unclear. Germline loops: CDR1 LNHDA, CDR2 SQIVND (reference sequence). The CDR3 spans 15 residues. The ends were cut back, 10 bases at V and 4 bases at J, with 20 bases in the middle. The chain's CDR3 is CATEGSPDFNQPQHF. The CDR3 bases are TGTGCCACTGAAGGCTCCCCGGACTTTAATCAGCCCCAGCATTTT.

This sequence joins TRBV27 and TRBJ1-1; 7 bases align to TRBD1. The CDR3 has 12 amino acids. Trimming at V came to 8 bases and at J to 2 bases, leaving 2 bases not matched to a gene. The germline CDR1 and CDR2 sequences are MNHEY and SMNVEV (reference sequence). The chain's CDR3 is CASRDSNTEAFF. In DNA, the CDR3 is TGTGCCAGCCGGGACAGCAACACTGAAGCTTTCTTT.